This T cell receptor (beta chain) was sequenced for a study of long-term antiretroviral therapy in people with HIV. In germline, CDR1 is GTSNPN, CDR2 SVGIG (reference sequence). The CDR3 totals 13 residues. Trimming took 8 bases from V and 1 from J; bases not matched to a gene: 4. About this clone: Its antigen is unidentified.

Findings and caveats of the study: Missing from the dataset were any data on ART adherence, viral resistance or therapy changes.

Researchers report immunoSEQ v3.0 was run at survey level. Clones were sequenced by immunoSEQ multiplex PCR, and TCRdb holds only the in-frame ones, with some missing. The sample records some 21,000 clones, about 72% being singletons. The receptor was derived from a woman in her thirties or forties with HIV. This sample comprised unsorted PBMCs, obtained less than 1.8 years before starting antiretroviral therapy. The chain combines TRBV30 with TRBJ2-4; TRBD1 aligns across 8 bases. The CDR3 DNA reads TGTGCCAGGCGGGACAGGGCCAAAAACATTCAGTACTTC. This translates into CARRDRAKNIQYF.